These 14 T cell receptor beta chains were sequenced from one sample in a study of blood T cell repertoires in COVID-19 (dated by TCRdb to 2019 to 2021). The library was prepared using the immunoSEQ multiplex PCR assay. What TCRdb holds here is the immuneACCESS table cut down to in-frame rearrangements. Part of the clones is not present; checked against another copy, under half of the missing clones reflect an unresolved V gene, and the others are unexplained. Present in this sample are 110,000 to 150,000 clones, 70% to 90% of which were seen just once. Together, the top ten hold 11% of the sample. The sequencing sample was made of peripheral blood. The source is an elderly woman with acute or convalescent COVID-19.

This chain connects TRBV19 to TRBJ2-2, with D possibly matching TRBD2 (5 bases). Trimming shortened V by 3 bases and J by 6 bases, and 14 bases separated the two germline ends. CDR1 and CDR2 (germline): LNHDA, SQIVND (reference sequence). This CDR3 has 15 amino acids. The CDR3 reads CASSISGLGAGELFF. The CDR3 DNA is TGTGCCAGTAGTATCTCGGGATTGGGAGCCGGGGAGCTGTTTTTT.

The CDR3 sequence is CATADRNTEAFF. Here the CDR3 DNA reads TGTGCCACCGCGGACAGGAACACTGAAGCTTTCTTT. The genes are TRBV7-9 and TRBJ1-1, with D possibly TRBD1 on 6 matching bases. The CDR3 extends over 12 amino acids. Germline lookup yields CDR1 SEHNR and CDR2 FQNEAQ (reference sequence). V shed 10 bases and J shed 1 base, with 10 bases lying between them.

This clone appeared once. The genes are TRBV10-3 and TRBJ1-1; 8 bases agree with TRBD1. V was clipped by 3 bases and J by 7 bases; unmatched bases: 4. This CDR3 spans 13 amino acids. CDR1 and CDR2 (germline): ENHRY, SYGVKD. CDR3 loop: CAISEYGQGEAFF. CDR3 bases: TGTGCCATCAGTGAATACGGACAGGGTGAAGCTTTCTTT.

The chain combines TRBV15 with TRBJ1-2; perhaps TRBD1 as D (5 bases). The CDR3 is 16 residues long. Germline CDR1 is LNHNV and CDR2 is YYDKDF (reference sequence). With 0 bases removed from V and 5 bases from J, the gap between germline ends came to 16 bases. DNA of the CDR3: TGTGCCACCAGCAGAGAAGGGCAGGGAATATCTTATGGCTACACCTTC. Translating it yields CATSREGQGISYGYTF.

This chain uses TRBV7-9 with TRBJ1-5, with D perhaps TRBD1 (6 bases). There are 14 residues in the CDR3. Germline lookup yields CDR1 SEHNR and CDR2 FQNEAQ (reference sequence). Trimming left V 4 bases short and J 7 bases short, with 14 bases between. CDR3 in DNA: TGTGCCAGCAGCTCAGGACAGTTTGGCCAGCCCCAGCATTTT. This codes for CASSSGQFGQPQHF.

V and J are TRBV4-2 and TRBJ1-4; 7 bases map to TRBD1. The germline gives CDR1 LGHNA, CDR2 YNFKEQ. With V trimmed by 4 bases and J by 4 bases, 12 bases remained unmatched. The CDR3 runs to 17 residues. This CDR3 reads CASSPRGPETLNEKLFF. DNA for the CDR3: TGTGCCAGCAGCCCGAGGGGGCCAGAGACGCTTAATGAAAAACTGTTTTTT.

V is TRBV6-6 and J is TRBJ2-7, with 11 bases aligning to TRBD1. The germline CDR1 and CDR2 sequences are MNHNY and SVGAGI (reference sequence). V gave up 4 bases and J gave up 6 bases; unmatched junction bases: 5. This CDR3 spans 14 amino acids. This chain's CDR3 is CASSFGQGAFEQYF. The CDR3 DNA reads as TGTGCCAGCAGTTTTGGACAGGGGGCGTTCGAGCAGTACTTC.

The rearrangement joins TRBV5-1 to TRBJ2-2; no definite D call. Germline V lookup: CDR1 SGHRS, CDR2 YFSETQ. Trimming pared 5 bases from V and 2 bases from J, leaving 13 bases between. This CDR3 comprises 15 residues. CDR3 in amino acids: CASRGRQINTGELFF. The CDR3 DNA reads TGCGCCAGCAGAGGTAGACAAATTAACACCGGGGAGCTGTTTTTT.

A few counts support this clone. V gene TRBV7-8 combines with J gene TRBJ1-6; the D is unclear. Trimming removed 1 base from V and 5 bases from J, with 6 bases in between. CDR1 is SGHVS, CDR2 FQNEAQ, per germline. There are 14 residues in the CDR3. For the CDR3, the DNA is TGTGCCAGCAGCTTAGTACAGCATAATTCACCCCTCCACTTT. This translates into CASSLVQHNSPLHF.

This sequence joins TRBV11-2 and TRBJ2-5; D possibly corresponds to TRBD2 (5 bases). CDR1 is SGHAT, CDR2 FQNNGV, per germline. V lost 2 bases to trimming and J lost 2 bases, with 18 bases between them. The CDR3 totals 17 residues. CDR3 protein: CASSLRAGLNGQETQYF. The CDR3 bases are TGTGCCAGCAGCTTACGGGCTGGACTCAACGGACAAGAGACCCAGTACTTC.

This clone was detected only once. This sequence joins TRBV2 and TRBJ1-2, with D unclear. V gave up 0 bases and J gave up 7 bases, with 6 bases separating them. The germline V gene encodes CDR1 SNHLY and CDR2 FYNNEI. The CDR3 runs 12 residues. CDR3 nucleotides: TGTGCCAGCAGTGAAGCGCGACTTGGCTACACCTTC. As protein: CASSEARLGYTF.

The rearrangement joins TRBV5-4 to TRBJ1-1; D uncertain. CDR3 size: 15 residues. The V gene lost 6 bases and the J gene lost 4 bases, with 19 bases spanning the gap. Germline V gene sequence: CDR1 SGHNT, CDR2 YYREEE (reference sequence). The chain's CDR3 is CASTPAGGISTEAFF. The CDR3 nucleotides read TGTGCCAGCACTCCCGCAGGAGGGATTTCCACTGAAGCTTTCTTT.

DNA for the CDR3: TGTGCCACCAGCAGGGGGACTAGCGGGAACTACGAGCAGTACTTC. It is translated as CATSRGTSGNYEQYF. The rearrangement uses TRBV15 and TRBJ2-7, with TRBD2 identical over 13 bases. J gave up 3 bases and V 3 bases, and 2 bases lay outside the gene matches. CDR3 length equals 15 residues. CDR1 and CDR2 from the germline V gene are LNHNV and YYDKDF (reference sequence).

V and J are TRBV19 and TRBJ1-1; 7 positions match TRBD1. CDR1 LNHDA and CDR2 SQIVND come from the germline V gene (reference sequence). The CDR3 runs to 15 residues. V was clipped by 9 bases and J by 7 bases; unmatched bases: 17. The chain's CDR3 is CASGTAEGGLSEAFF. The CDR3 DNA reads TGTGCCAGCGGGACAGCCGAGGGGGGATTAAGTGAAGCTTTCTTT.